What follows is one T cell receptor (beta chain) and its context. Its antigen is not known. Amplified regions were TCR beta CDR3 sequences from RNA transcripts. The HTBI primer set served for first-round RT-PCR of the TCR CDR3. TCRdb re-analysed the multiplex PCR reads in MiXCR, keeping a single row per CDR3 protein. The sample carries about 640,000 distinct CDR3 sequences, about 45% recorded once. This record comes from a study of T cells in Graves' hyperthyroidism and ophthalmopathy. The study, taken as a whole, reports: Most thyroid clonotypes that were expanded above 0.001 also turned up in blood.

The CDR3 extends over 14 amino acids. Germline V gene data show CDR1 as SGHAT and CDR2 as FQDESV (reference sequence). With 4 bases clipped from V and 7 bases from J, the junction kept 4 bases outside the gene matches. The specimen sequenced was peripheral blood or thyroid tissue (not recorded which). The origin of this receptor is an adult man with Graves' disease, either hyperthyroidism or ophthalmopathy (not recorded which). The V call is TRBV11-1, the J call TRBJ1-2; 12 bases align to TRBD1. The CDR3 DNA sequence: TGTGCCAGCAGCTCCAGGGACAGGGGGCTTGGCTACACCTTC. Protein: CASSSRDRGLGYTF.